This TCR beta chain was captured in a study of blood T cell repertoires in COVID-19. Profiled with immunoSEQ multiplex PCR; TCRdb holds only in-frame clones, not every one. The repertoire holds about 99,000 clones, with around 83% as singletons. What was sequenced was peripheral blood. This TCR derives from a woman between 55 and 75 years old in a cohort sampled during active or convalescent COVID-19.

CDR3 nucleotides: TGTGCCAGCAGCACGGACAGGGTGGTAGGTACTGAAGCTTTCTTT. Its protein is CASSTDRVVGTEAFF. V usage is TRBV2 and J usage is TRBJ1-1, with 8 bases aligning to TRBD1. The CDR3 is made up of 15 amino acids. The V gene end was trimmed by 6 bases and the J gene end by 5 bases; junction bases not matched to a gene: 11. The V gene's germline CDR1 is SNHLY and CDR2 FYNNEI.